This T cell receptor (beta chain) was profiled in a study of T cell changes during pregnancy in multiple sclerosis. Measured with immunoSEQ multiplex PCR; TCRdb has only the in-frame clones, and not every one. Of about 41,000 clones listed, roughly nine tenths were seen once; the top ten hold under 0.7%. The CDR3 sequence is 16 residues long. Germline lookup yields CDR1 SGHRS and CDR2 YFSETQ. With 2 bases clipped from V and 3 bases from J, the junction kept 2 bases outside the gene matches. The rearrangement uses TRBV5-1 and TRBJ2-3, with 14 bases identical to TRBD2. The material sequenced was CD4+ T cells from peripheral blood mononuclear cells, taken in the first trimester of pregnancy. This clonotype originated in a female donor with multiple sclerosis, enrolled in a pregnancy study. The CDR3 nucleotides read TGCGCCAGCAGCTTCAGGACTAGCGGGGGGACAGATACGCAGTATTTT. This sequence encodes CASSFRTSGGTDTQYF.